Presented here are 22 T cell receptor beta chains from one specimen sequenced in a study of low-dose radiotherapy and immunotherapy resistance in tumors. cDNA synthesis used a TRAV/TRBV-specific primer set for both chains. A constant-region primer paired with the V-primer adapter amplified TCRs over about 20 PCR cycles. TCRdb ran MiXCR on the reads and lists one entry per CDR3 protein. The repertoire holds more than 9,000 distinct CDR3 sequences, with roughly four fifths as singletons. These receptors were obtained from a human donor with advanced metastatic prostate, ovarian, gallbladder or colorectal cancer (not recorded which). This table probably holds off-target reads from a library built for another chain.

This chain links TRBV4-2 with TRBJ2-2, with D possibly being TRBD2 (5 bases). The germline V gene encodes CDR1 LGHNA and CDR2 YNFKEQ. Trimming stripped 0 bases from V and 3 bases from J, with 8 bases between. The CDR3 is 15 residues long. The CDR3 sequence: CASSQDLGDTGELFF. The DNA for the CDR3 is TGTGCCAGCAGCCAAGATCTCGGGGACACCGGGGAGCTGTTTTTT.

This clonotype was detected once. The J gene is TRBJ2-7, the V gene TRBV6-8; D remains ambiguous. The CDR3 totals 13 residues. Germline V gene lookup returns CDR1 MNHGY and CDR2 SAAAGT. The V end was cut by 6 bases, the J end by 2 bases, with 11 bases between. The CDR3 nucleotides read TGTGCCAGCAGCCGGGCACTAACCTACGAGCAGTACTTC. It encodes CASSRALTYEQYF.

The J gene is TRBJ1-5, the V gene TRBV19; D not certain. The CDR3 is 13 residues long. Between the trimmed V and J ends, which lost 0 bases and 5 bases, there was a span of 5 bases. From germline, CDR1 is LNHDA and CDR2 SQIVND (reference sequence). The CDR3 DNA follows: TGTGCCAGTAGTATAGAACGAGATCAGCCCCAGCATTTT. It encodes CASSIERDQPQHF.

The V and J genes are TRBV7-9 and TRBJ2-7; D unresolved. Germline lookup yields CDR1 SEHNR and CDR2 FQNEAQ (reference sequence). The CDR3 spans 15 residues. V was trimmed by 1 base and J by 6 bases, leaving 16 bases between them. CDR3 in amino acids: CASSLDDRQGPEQYF. CDR3 in DNA: TGTGCCAGCAGCTTAGACGATAGGCAAGGTCCCGAGCAGTACTTC.

This clonotype was counted a few times. This chain connects TRBV5-6 to TRBJ2-7; 11 bases are shared with TRBD2. Looked up from germline, CDR1 is SGHDT and CDR2 is YYEEEE. This CDR3 comprises 15 residues. With 4 bases clipped from V and 4 bases from J, the junction kept 7 bases outside the gene matches. The CDR3 loop reads CASSRLAGGPYEQYF. CDR3 nucleotides: TGTGCCAGCAGCCGATTAGCGGGAGGGCCGTACGAGCAGTACTTC.

The rearrangement joins TRBV6-1 to TRBJ2-3; D not certain. Looked up from germline, CDR1 is MNHNS and CDR2 is SASEGT. The CDR3 contains 13 residues. V was shortened by 8 bases and J by 4 bases, with 13 bases between the two germline ends. CDR3 amino acids: CASAINSADTQYF. The CDR3 region has the DNA TGTGCCAGCGCCATAAACTCGGCAGATACGCAGTATTTT.

CDR3 sequence reads: CASRDGLTYTGELFF. Here the CDR3 DNA reads TGTGCCAGCAGGGACGGACTAACGTACACCGGGGAGCTGTTTTTT. The rearrangement uses TRBV6-2 or TRBV6-3 and TRBJ2-2; maybe TRBD2 (6 bases). Trimming shortened V by 6 bases and J by 3 bases, and 14 bases separated the two germline ends. Germline CDR1 and CDR2: MNHEY and SVGEGT. The CDR3 has 15 amino acids.

The rearrangement links TRBV20-1 to TRBJ2-5; 7 bases are a match to TRBD2. The CDR3 has 12 amino acids. The junction had 4 bases not matched to a gene; V was cut back by 5 bases and J by 4 bases. Germline V gene data show CDR1 as DFQATT and CDR2 as SNEGSKA (reference sequence). The DNA of the CDR3 is TGCAGTGCTGGCCCGGGGGGAGAGACCCAGTACTTC. Amino acids: CSAGPGGETQYF.

This clonotype was seen more than once but under ten times. The chain is built from TRBV20-1 and TRBJ2-3, with D unclear. V lost 1 base and J lost 5, with 10 bases in between. The germline V gene has CDR1 DFQATT and CDR2 SNEGSKA (reference sequence). The CDR3 is 13 amino acids. CDR3 coding DNA: TGCAGTGCTAGAGTAGTTTCCAAAGATACGCAGTATTTT. Translation: CSARVVSKDTQYF.

This rearrangement joins TRBV20-1 to TRBJ1-5; 7 bases fit TRBD1. Trimming took 3 bases from V and 0 from J; bases not matched to a gene: 11. The CDR3 is 17 residues long. Germline loops: CDR1 DFQATT, CDR2 SNEGSKA (reference sequence). CDR3 DNA: TGCAGTGCTAGTGACCGGGACAGAGGTTATAGCAATCAGCCCCAGCATTTT. It yields the protein CSASDRDRGYSNQPQHF.

The rearrangement joins TRBV28 to TRBJ2-1; TRBD2 agrees at 9 bases. The CDR3 has 15 residues. Germline assignment: CDR1 MDHEN and CDR2 SYDVKM. V shed 2 bases and J 7 bases; nucleotides not matched to a gene: 6. CDR3 amino acids: CASSLRLAGRNEQFF. DNA of the CDR3: TGTGCCAGCAGTTTACGGCTAGCGGGAAGAAATGAGCAGTTCTTC.

The gene calls are TRBV2 and TRBJ1-4; TRBD1 might be the D (6 bases). This CDR3 comprises 13 residues. Germline V gene data show CDR1 as SNHLY and CDR2 as FYNNEI. Trimming stripped 5 bases from V and 6 bases from J, with 10 bases between. In nucleotides, the CDR3 is TGTGCCAGCAGTCAACAGGGCGATGAAAAACTGTTTTTT. Translation: CASSQQGDEKLFF.

The chain is built from TRBV24-1 and TRBJ2-3; 7 nucleotides line up with TRBD1. J lost 1 base, V lost 11 bases, and 5 bases had no gene match. This CDR3 has 13 residues. Germline V gene data show CDR1 as KGHDR and CDR2 as SFDVKD. CDR3 sequence reads: CASRGQGTDTQYF. The CDR3 DNA reads TGTGCCAGCAGAGGACAGGGCACAGATACGCAGTATTTT.

The chain couples TRBV20-1 to TRBJ1-4; no definite D call. Germline CDR1 and CDR2: DFQATT and SNEGSKA (reference sequence). CDR3 size: 10 residues. Between the trimmed V and J ends, which lost 6 bases and 6 bases, there was a span of 5 bases. CDR3 in amino acids: CSAYDEKLFF. In DNA form, the CDR3 reads TGCAGTGCGTACGATGAAAAACTGTTTTTT.

In this sample, this clonotype turned up a few times. The chain links TRBV28 to TRBJ2-7; D perhaps matches TRBD1 (6 bases). Germline V gene sequence: CDR1 MDHEN, CDR2 SYDVKM. Between the trimmed V and J ends, which lost 9 bases and 1 base, there was a span of 13 bases. CDR3 length equals 13 residues. The DNA of the CDR3 is TGTGCCAGTCGCCCCGACAGGTCCTACGAGCAGTACTTC. Translation gives CASRPDRSYEQYF.

The chain employs TRBV10-3 and TRBJ2-3, with 7 bases that match TRBD2. This CDR3 region has 15 residues. The junction had 7 bases not matched to a gene; V was cut back by 7 bases and J by 0 bases. Germline CDR1 is ENHRY and CDR2 is SYGVKD. The CDR3 coding sequence is TGTGCCATCACCGCGGGAGTGACTAGCACAGATACGCAGTATTTT. This gives the protein CAITAGVTSTDTQYF.

This clonotype has just a few counts. This chain joins TRBV28 and TRBJ2-1; no clear D. The CDR3 spans 14 residues. V dropped 6 bases and J dropped 2 bases, with 11 bases sitting between them. The germline CDR1 and CDR2 sequences are MDHEN and SYDVKM. CDR3 DNA sequence: TGTGCCAGCAGCCCGCGGCAGACCTACAATGAGCAGTTCTTC. Translated: CASSPRQTYNEQFF.

The rearrangement joins TRBV27 to TRBJ1-1; the D is unclear. There are 13 residues in the CDR3. The V end lost 5 bases, the J end lost 4 bases, and 11 bases lay between the germline ends. Germline V gives CDR1 MNHEY, CDR2 SMNVEV (reference sequence). The CDR3 reads CASSARARTEAFF. CDR3 DNA sequence: TGTGCCAGCAGTGCCCGGGCCCGCACTGAAGCTTTCTTT.

The chain combines TRBV5-6 with TRBJ2-1; TRBD2 agrees at 10 bases. The CDR3 is 14 amino acids. The germline V gene encodes CDR1 SGHDT and CDR2 YYEEEE. The junction had 2 bases not matched to a gene; V was cut back by 4 bases and J by 4 bases. The CDR3 nucleotides read TGTGCCAGCAGCCGGACTAGCGGATACAATGAGCAGTTCTTC. Translated, it gives CASSRTSGYNEQFF.

This clonotype has a single count. V and J are TRBV11-2 and TRBJ2-3; 10 bases are a match to TRBD2. The ends lost 5 bases at V and 9 bases at J; junction bases unmatched: 11. Germline loops: CDR1 SGHAT, CDR2 FQNNGV. CDR3 length equals 15 residues. Here the CDR3 reads CASSPNLAGVGTQYF. Here the CDR3 DNA reads TGTGCCAGCAGCCCAAATCTAGCGGGAGTAGGGACGCAGTATTTT.

V usage is TRBV2 and J usage is TRBJ2-2; 10 positions agree with TRBD2. V lost 7 bases to trimming and J lost 1 base; unmatched junction nucleotides: 3. Germline V lookup: CDR1 SNHLY, CDR2 FYNNEI. This CDR3 spans 15 amino acids. The CDR3 loop reads CASKWTSGNTGELFF. For the CDR3, the DNA is TGTGCCAGCAAATGGACTAGCGGGAACACCGGGGAGCTGTTTTTT.

As for this clonotype: The CDR3 carries no conserved terminal phenylalanine or tryptophan, so it likely arises from a read error. This rearrangement joins TRBV3-1 to TRBJ2-1, with D possibly matching TRBD1 (6 bases). V was cut by 0 bases and J by 0 bases, with 6 bases left in between. There are 15 residues in the CDR3. Germline V gene sequence: CDR1 LGHDT, CDR2 YNNKEL (reference sequence). CDR3 sequence (DNA): TGTGCCAGCAGCCAAGAGGACAGCTCCTACAATGAGCAGTTCATC. Protein: CASSQEDSSYNEQFI.